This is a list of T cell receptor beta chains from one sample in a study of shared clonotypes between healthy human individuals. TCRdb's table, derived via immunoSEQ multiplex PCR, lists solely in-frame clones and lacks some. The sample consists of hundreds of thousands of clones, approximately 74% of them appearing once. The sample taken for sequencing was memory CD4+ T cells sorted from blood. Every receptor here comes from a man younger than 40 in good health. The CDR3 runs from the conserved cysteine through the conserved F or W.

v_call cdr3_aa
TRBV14 CASSQAGTEETQYF
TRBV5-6 CASSLPNTEAFF
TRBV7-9 CASSLAGVLAGGRTGELFF
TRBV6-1 CASSTPLFGDTQYF
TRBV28 CASSLGGRVDNEQFF
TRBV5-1 CASSSDSTDTQYF
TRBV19 CASNPNSGANVLTF
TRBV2 CASSLLGGGETQYF
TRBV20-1 CSASPNYEQYF
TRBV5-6 CASSLERLYNEQFF
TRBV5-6 CASSSKIRVGQTPYEQYF
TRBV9 CASSVGPSRPDTQYF
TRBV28 CASSPGLAGFADTQYF
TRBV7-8 CASSLGLGFGTEAFF
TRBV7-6 CASAGDTQYF
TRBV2 CASSKDREATEAFF
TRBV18 CASSPRGSEQFF
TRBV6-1 CASGPRETGTDTQYF
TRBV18 CASSTSGTSTNEKLFF
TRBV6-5 CASSYTTGLPRGELFF
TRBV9 CASSVGQGWTNEQFF
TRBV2 CASSDLFGELFF
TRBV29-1 CSVIGITYEQYF
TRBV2 CASSEAPGRGTDTQYF
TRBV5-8 CASSPGGQAWTQYF
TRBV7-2 CASSLGARLPEETQYF
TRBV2 CASSVLAGPHEQFF
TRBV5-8 CASSLAVRQSHQPQHF
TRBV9 CASLEVTDTQYF
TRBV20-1 CSAEGSYEQFF
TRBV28 CASSPQGGYYGYTF
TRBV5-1 CASHRGRENEKLFF
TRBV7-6 CASSLAGGGETQYF
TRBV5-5 CASSLAGTGETQYF
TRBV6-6 CASSITLGGANVLTF
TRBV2 CASTGQTSYEQYF
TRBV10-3 CAISGQLGADTQYF
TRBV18 CASSPRDRSYEQYF
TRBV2 CASSEEGIQPQHF
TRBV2 CASSLGQGLGYTF
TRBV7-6 CASSQVGGAYQETQYF
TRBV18 CASSPGGGNEKLFF
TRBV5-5 CASSLGGLGFGYTF
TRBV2 CASRELGPYDEQYF
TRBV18 CASSQDTGELFF
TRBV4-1 CASKRGAGPYEQYF
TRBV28 CASSPGGAAFF
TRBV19 CASSVDRNQPQHF
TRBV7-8 CASSLGQGGEKLFF
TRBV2 CASANSGIEETQYF
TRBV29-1 CSGKTTVLDTEAFF
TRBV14 CASSQDRGARAKNIQYF
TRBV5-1 CASSLETGIYEKLFF
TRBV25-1 CASSPQGYEQYF
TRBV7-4 CASSGGYQETQYF